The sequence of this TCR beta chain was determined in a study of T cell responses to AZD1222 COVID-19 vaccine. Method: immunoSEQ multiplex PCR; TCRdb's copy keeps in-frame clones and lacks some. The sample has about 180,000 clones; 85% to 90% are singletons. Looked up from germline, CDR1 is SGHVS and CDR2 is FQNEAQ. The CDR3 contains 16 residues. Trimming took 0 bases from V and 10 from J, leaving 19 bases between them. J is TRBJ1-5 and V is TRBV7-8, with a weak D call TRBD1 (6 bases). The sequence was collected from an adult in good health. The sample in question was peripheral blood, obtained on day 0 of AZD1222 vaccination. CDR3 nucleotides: TGTGCCAGCAGCTTAGCGCGAGGACAGTACCCCCTACCCCAGCATTTT. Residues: CASSLARGQYPLPQHF.